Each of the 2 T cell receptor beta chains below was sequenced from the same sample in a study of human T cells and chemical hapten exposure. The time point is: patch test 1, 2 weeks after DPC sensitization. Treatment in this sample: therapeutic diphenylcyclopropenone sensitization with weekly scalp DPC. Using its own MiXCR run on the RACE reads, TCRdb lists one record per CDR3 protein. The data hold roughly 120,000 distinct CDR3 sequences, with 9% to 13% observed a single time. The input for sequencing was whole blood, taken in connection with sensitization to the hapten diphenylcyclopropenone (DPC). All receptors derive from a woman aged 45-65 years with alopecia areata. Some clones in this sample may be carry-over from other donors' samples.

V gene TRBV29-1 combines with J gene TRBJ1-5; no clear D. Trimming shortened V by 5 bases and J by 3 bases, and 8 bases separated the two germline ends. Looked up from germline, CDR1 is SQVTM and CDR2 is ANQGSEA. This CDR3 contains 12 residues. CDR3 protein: CSVQEPNQPQHF. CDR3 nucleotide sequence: TGCAGCGTTCAGGAGCCCAATCAGCCCCAGCATTTT.

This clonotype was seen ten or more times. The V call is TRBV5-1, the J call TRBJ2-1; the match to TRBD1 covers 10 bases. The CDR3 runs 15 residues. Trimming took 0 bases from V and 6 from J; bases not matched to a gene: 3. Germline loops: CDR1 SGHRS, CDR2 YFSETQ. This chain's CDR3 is CASSLERTGGNEQFF. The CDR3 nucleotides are TGCGCCAGCAGCTTGGAGAGGACAGGGGGCAATGAGCAGTTCTTC.